This T cell receptor (beta chain) was recovered during a study of T cells in Graves' hyperthyroidism and ophthalmopathy. TCR beta CDR3 regions were amplified from RNA. Researchers ran a first-round RT-PCR on the TCR CDR3 using the HTBI primer set. MiXCR, run by TCRdb on the multiplex PCR reads, gives a single entry per CDR3 protein. The table lists hundreds of thousands of distinct CDR3 sequences, approximately 14% of them singletons. The V gene's germline CDR1 is DFQATT and CDR2 SNEGSKA (reference sequence). Between the trimmed V and J ends, which lost 4 bases and 6 bases, there was a span of 17 bases. This CDR3 contains 14 residues. Many counts were recorded for this clonotype.

Specimen: blood. The receptor's source is a woman aged 40 to 50 with Graves' ophthalmopathy. The chain combines TRBV20-1 with TRBJ2-3; D may be TRBD2 (7 bases). Written as DNA, the CDR3 is TGCAGTGCTAACAACAGGGTGGGGGGGGATACGCAGTATTTT. Translated: CSANNRVGGDTQYF.